These T cell receptor beta chains were read from a single sample in a study of T cell responses to AZD1222 COVID-19 vaccine. Sequenced by immunoSEQ multiplex PCR; TCRdb stores in-frame clones only, minus some. The sample has approximately 130,000 clones, 93% seen once. This material consisted of peripheral blood, taken on day 0 of AZD1222 vaccination. These receptors were collected from an adult in good health. The CDR3 runs from the conserved cysteine through the conserved F or W. The D gene is left open where the match is weak. Rows give clone size only sometimes, using once, few, many, or a class for an expanded clone.

abundance	d_gene	v_gene	j_gene	CDR3nt	CDR3aa
NA	NA	TRBV27	TRBJ2-7	TGTGCCAGCAGTTTATCGAGTGGAGGGGGCTTACACGAGCAGTACTTC	CASSLSSGGGLHEQYF
NA	NA	TRBV28	TRBJ1-4	TGTGCCAGCAGTTACAGCCCCCGTCCGGAAAAACTGTTTTTT	CASSYSPRPEKLFF
NA	TRBD1	TRBV11-3	TRBJ2-2	TGTGCCAGCAGCCCTGCGACGAGGGGGCGCAGGTTTAACACCGGGGAGCTGTTTTTT	CASSPATRGRRFNTGELFF
NA	NA	TRBV5-8	TRBJ1-4	TGTGCCAGCAGCTTTCATGGCGCCACAAATGAAAAACTGTTTTTT	CASSFHGATNEKLFF
NA	NA	TRBV28	TRBJ1-3	TGTGCCAGCAGTCAGTTTTACCGAAACACCATATATTTT	CASSQFYRNTIYF
NA	NA	TRBV30	TRBJ1-1	TGTGCCTGGAGGGGGGGCCCTGAAGCTTTCTTT	CAWRGGPEAFF
NA	NA	TRBV27	TRBJ1-5	TGTGCCAGCAGTTTTAACAGAGATAGCAATCAGCCCCAGCATTTT	CASSFNRDSNQPQHF
NA	TRBD2	TRBV3-1/TRBV3-2	TRBJ2-1	TGTGCCAGCAGCCAAGATCTGGCTAGCGGGAGAGGGGGTGAGCAGTTCTTC	CASSQDLASGRGGEQFF
NA	NA	TRBV28	TRBJ1-1	TGTGCCAGCAGTTTATCTTCGACAGGCCTGAACACTGAAGCTTTCTTT	CASSLSSTGLNTEAFF
NA	NA	TRBV6-2/TRBV6-3	TRBJ2-1	TGTGCCAGCAGTTTCTCCGGGATACCTACAGGGAATGAGCAGTTCTTC	CASSFSGIPTGNEQFF
NA	NA	TRBV5-5	TRBJ2-7	TGTGCCAGCAGCTTGATGGCAACTACCTACGAGCAGTACTTC	CASSLMATTYEQYF
NA	NA	TRBV2	TRBJ1-4	TGTGCCAGCAGGACGGCGAGGAGTAATGAAAAACTGTTTTTT	CASRTARSNEKLFF
NA	NA	TRBV27	TRBJ1-6	TGTGCCAGCAGTTTATTGTCCTCTGGGGGTTCACCCCTCCACTTT	CASSLLSSGGSPLHF
NA	TRBD1	TRBV7-2	TRBJ1-4	TGTGCCAGCAGCGAGGGGGCGGGGAATGAAAAACTGTTTTTT	CASSEGAGNEKLFF
few	TRBD1	TRBV28	TRBJ1-2	TGTGCCAGCAGTTTTGGAGGGGGCACTAACTATGGCTACACCTTC	CASSFGGGTNYGYTF
NA	NA	TRBV28	TRBJ1-5	TGTGCCAGCGGTAGAGAGGACCGTCAGCCCCAGCATTTT	CASGREDRQPQHF
NA	NA	TRBV14	TRBJ2-7	TGTGCCAGCAGCCAAGATTTTGGGGGCGAGCAGTACTTC	CASSQDFGGEQYF
NA	NA	TRBV5-4	TRBJ2-2	TGTGCCAGCAGCTTGAATTGGGGATCCGGGGAGCTGTTTTTT	CASSLNWGSGELFF